This T cell receptor (beta chain) was retrieved from a study of T cell clonality in common variable immunodeficiency. This clone was counted ten times or more. Its antigen remains unidentified. The sequence runs out 3 residues before the end of the CDR3; the remainder is reconstructed from the germline J gene. Study observations and caveats: Common variable immunodeficiency TCR beta sequences reportedly had fewer deletions and N-nucleotide insertions.

Clones were read by immunoSEQ multiplex PCR, and TCRdb kept only the in-frame ones, dropping some. The sample is made up of more than 8,000 clones, none counted only once. CDR3 length: 13 amino acids. The germline CDR1 and CDR2 sequences are DFQATT and SNEGSKA (reference sequence). Unmatched junction bases numbered 5, after V lost 2 bases and J lost 4 bases. The material sequenced was peripheral blood mononuclear cells. V is TRBV20-1 and J is TRBJ2-7, with 7 bases fitting TRBD2. This TCR was sampled from a human donor with common variable immunodeficiency. The CDR3 loop reads CSARWSGKYEQYF. Partial CDR3 DNA: TGCAGTGCTAGATGGAGCGGGAAATACGAG.